The 21 T cell receptor beta chains below all came from one sample that was sequenced in a study of control samples from healthy donors and cancer patients. Sequenced by immunoSEQ multiplex PCR; TCRdb stores in-frame clones only, minus some. Of 8,500 to 11,000 clones listed, approximately 91% are singletons. The sequencing input was PBMCs. The receptor set was obtained from a man in his fifties or sixties with colorectal cancer.

The CDR3 DNA reads as TGCGCCAGCAGCCAAGACTGGCGGGGGGACTCCTACGAGCAGTACTTC. Translated, it gives CASSQDWRGDSYEQYF. V and J are TRBV4-3 and TRBJ2-7; TRBD2 matches at 8 bases. This CDR3 spans 16 amino acids. After removal of 0 bases from V and 0 bases from J, the junction contained 4 bases not matched to a gene. Looked up from germline, CDR1 is LGHNA and CDR2 is YSLEER.

The gene calls are TRBV28 and TRBJ1-2, with D hard to call. Trimming left V 4 bases short and J 4 bases short, with 10 bases between. CDR1 is MDHEN, CDR2 SYDVKM, per germline. The CDR3 is 13 residues long. In DNA, the CDR3 is TGTGCCAGCAGTTCAGTAGTTACCTATGGCTACACCTTC. It codes for CASSSVVTYGYTF.

The rearrangement uses TRBV30 and TRBJ1-1; no firm D call. This CDR3 comprises 12 residues. Germline loops: CDR1 GTSNPN, CDR2 SVGIG (reference sequence). Trimming took 8 bases from V and 4 from J, leaving 14 bases between them. The CDR3 region is CALAPRVTEAFF. CDR3 nucleotide sequence: TGTGCCCTAGCCCCTCGGGTCACTGAAGCTTTCTTT.

The gene calls are TRBV6-5 and TRBJ1-1; maybe TRBD1 (6 bases). In germline, CDR1 is MNHEY, CDR2 SVGAGI. CDR3 length: 14 residues. V was clipped by 5 bases and J by 1 base, with 11 bases between them. In DNA, the CDR3 is TGTGCCAGCAGTCCGGACAGAGAGAACACTGAAGCTTTCTTT. Its protein product is CASSPDRENTEAFF.

Details on this clone: Compared with germline, one end of the junction differs, possibly owing to a read error. CDR3 nucleotide sequence: TGTGCTAGCAGCCCCCTATTGGACTTAGCTAGCACAGATACGCAGTATTTT. This sequence encodes CASSPLLDLASTDTQYF. The chain employs TRBV7-7 and TRBJ2-3, with a tentative D call TRBD2 (5 bases). The CDR3 totals 17 residues. The germline V gene encodes CDR1 SSHAT and CDR2 FNYEAQ (reference sequence).

The V call is TRBV30, the J call TRBJ2-2; 9 bases fit TRBD2. The V and J ends lost 0 bases and 7 bases, in that order; junction bases with no gene match: 9. This CDR3 spans 16 amino acids. Germline CDR1 is GTSNPN and CDR2 is SVGIG (reference sequence). In nucleotides, the CDR3 is TGTGCCTGGAGTGTGCCCAGCGGGGGGCCCCTCGGGGAGCTGTTTTTT. Its translation is CAWSVPSGGPLGELFF.

The chain combines TRBV5-8 with TRBJ2-2, with 8 positions matching TRBD2. Unmatched junction bases numbered 1, after V lost 6 bases and J lost 6 bases. CDR1 is SGHTS, CDR2 YDEGEE, per germline. The CDR3 has 12 residues. The CDR3 loop reads CASNGRAGELFF. DNA for the CDR3: TGTGCCAGCAACGGGAGGGCCGGGGAGCTGTTTTTT.

V gene TRBV2 combines with J gene TRBJ1-4; 7 bases are shared with TRBD1. This CDR3 region has 13 residues. V gave up 5 bases and J gave up 9 bases; unmatched junction bases: 6. Germline-derived CDR1 and CDR2 are SNHLY and FYNNEI. The CDR3 spells CASSLDRDQKLFF. CDR3 nucleotides: TGTGCCAGCAGTCTAGACAGGGATCAAAAACTGTTTTTT. Looking up the rest from reference TRBV2 and TRBJ1-4 gives the full variable domain: EPEVTQTPSHQVTQMGQEVILRCVPISNHLYFYWYRQILGQKVEFLVSFYNNEISEKSEIFDDQFSVERPDGSNFTLKIRSTKLEDSAMYFCASSLDRDQKLFFGSGTQLSVL.

The chain employs TRBV28 and TRBJ1-6; no firm D call. V lost 3 bases and J lost 6, with 3 bases in between. The CDR3 is 12 amino acids. The germline CDR1 and CDR2 sequences are MDHEN and SYDVKM. CDR3 sequence reads: CASSFFNSPLHF. The CDR3 coding sequence is TGTGCCAGCAGTTTCTTTAATTCACCCCTCCACTTT.

This rearrangement joins TRBV7-6 to TRBJ1-3; the D is unclear. The CDR3 covers 12 residues. Trimming pared 1 base from V and 11 bases from J, leaving 9 bases between. From germline, CDR1 is SGHVS and CDR2 FNYEAQ. In nucleotides, the CDR3 is TGTGCCAGCAGCTTAGTGTCTTCATCCATATATTTT. Its protein product is CASSLVSSSIYF.

V gene TRBV15 combines with J gene TRBJ1-4; the D is unclear. Between the trimmed V and J ends, which lost 0 bases and 0 bases, there was a span of 11 bases. The germline V gene encodes CDR1 LNHNV and CDR2 YYDKDF (reference sequence). The CDR3 is made up of 17 amino acids. CDR3 nucleotides: TGTGCCACCAGCAGAGATTTGGTTACAGCAACTAATGAAAAACTGTTTTTT. Its protein is CATSRDLVTATNEKLFF.

This sequence joins TRBV6-5 and TRBJ2-7; TRBD1 aligns across 10 bases. The CDR3 sequence is 14 residues long. Per the germline V gene, CDR1 is MNHEY and CDR2 is SVGAGI. Trimming at V came to 9 bases and at J to 6 bases, leaving 11 bases not matched to a gene. CDR3 DNA: TGTGCCAGTCTCCCCGGGACAGGGGATCGCGAGCAGTACTTC. This encodes CASLPGTGDREQYF.

This chain connects TRBV28 to TRBJ1-1; D possibly corresponds to TRBD1 (6 bases). This CDR3 is 15 amino acids long. V lost 5 bases and J lost 0, with 13 bases in between. Germline V lookup: CDR1 MDHEN, CDR2 SYDVKM. The CDR3 bases are TGTGCCAGCAGTCTGACAGGCCAATTGAACACTGAAGCTTTCTTT. Translating gives CASSLTGQLNTEAFF. Full variable domain (missing parts from reference TRBV28 and TRBJ1-1): DVKVTQSSRYLVKRTGEKVFLECVQDMDHENMFWYRQDPGLGLRLIYFSYDVKMKEKGDIPEGYSVSREKKERFSLILESASTNQTSMYLCASSLTGQLNTEAFFGQGTRLTVV.

V usage is TRBV30 and J usage is TRBJ1-2, with 7 bases that match TRBD1. The CDR3 runs 14 residues. Germline CDR1 and CDR2: GTSNPN and SVGIG (reference sequence). The junction had 10 bases not matched to a gene; V was cut back by 4 bases and J by 5 bases. This chain's CDR3 is CAWTQKAGGYGYTF. DNA for the CDR3: TGTGCCTGGACCCAGAAAGCAGGGGGGTATGGCTACACCTTC. Full variable domain (rest looked up from reference TRBV30 and TRBJ1-2): SQTIHQWPATLVQPVGSPLSLECTVEGTSNPNLYWYRQAAGRGLQLLFYSVGIGQISSEVPQNLSASRPQDRQFILSSKKLLLSDSGFYLCAWTQKAGGYGYTFGSGTRLTVV.

This clone was detected once. The chain employs TRBV18 and TRBJ1-2; D ambiguous. V lost 2 bases and J lost 5, with 12 bases in between. This CDR3 contains 14 residues. In germline, CDR1 is KGHSH, CDR2 LQKENI. The DNA for the CDR3 is TGTGCCAGCTCACCAGGGCTCGCGACATATGGCTACACCTTC. It specifies CASSPGLATYGYTF.

V is TRBV28 and J is TRBJ1-1, with D possibly matching TRBD1 (5 bases). From germline, CDR1 is MDHEN and CDR2 SYDVKM. The V and J ends lost 1 base and 5 bases respectively, with 26 bases between them. The CDR3 is made up of 19 amino acids. CDR3 DNA sequence: TGTGCCAGCAGTTTATCCCTCTCGTCACTGGGGCCCGAGGGTACTGAAGCTTTCTTT. Translating it yields CASSLSLSSLGPEGTEAFF.

The rearrangement uses TRBV30 and TRBJ1-1, with D unresolved. Per germline, CDR1 GTSNPN and CDR2 SVGIG (reference sequence). Trimming shortened V by 3 bases and J by 1 base, and 12 bases separated the two germline ends. CDR3 length equals 14 residues. For the CDR3, the DNA is TGTGCCTGGAGCGGACGACTGACGAACACTGAAGCTTTCTTT. This encodes CAWSGRLTNTEAFF.

This clone showed up just once. CDR3 in amino acids: CASSSPRGEKAFF. CDR3 coding DNA: TGTGCCAGCAGCTCACCACGGGGGGAAAAAGCTTTCTTT. The chain combines TRBV11-2 with TRBJ1-1; weak D call: TRBD1 (5 bases). The germline V and J ends were trimmed by 4 bases and 9 bases, with 15 bases remaining between them. The CDR3 has 13 residues. Looked up from germline, CDR1 is SGHAT and CDR2 is FQNNGV.

The chain uses TRBV12-3 or TRBV12-4 and TRBJ1-2, with unresolved D. V dropped 4 bases and J dropped 8 bases, with 14 bases sitting between them. The CDR3 consists of 13 residues. This CDR3 is CASSYGGLRGYTF. The CDR3, as DNA: TGTGCCAGCAGTTACGGTGGATTACGAGGCTACACCTTC.

The chain employs TRBV7-9 and TRBJ1-2, with TRBD1 as a possible D gene (5 bases). CDR1 is SEHNR, CDR2 FQNEAQ, per germline (reference sequence). V was trimmed by 5 bases and J by 8 bases, leaving 12 bases between them. CDR3 size: 12 residues. DNA of the CDR3: TGTGCCAGCAGCACTCAGACAGCCGGCTACACCTTC. Translating gives CASSTQTAGYTF.

The chain carries TRBV4-2 and TRBJ2-7; D perhaps matches TRBD2 (6 bases). CDR1 LGHNA and CDR2 YNFKEQ come from the germline V gene. Between the trimmed V and J ends, which lost 3 bases and 5 bases, there was a span of 14 bases. The CDR3 totals 14 residues. The CDR3 reads CASSQRGFGDEQYF. CDR3 coding DNA: TGTGCCAGCAGCCAGCGGGGATTTGGGGACGAGCAGTACTTC.